This TCR beta chain was identified during a study of T cells in localized non-small cell lung cancer. Looked up from germline, CDR1 is SGHRS and CDR2 is YFSETQ. V was cut by 0 bases and J by 8 bases, with 11 bases left in between. There are 14 residues in the CDR3. Measured with immunoSEQ multiplex PCR; TCRdb has only the in-frame clones, and not every one. The sample has approximately 50,000 clones; 85% to 90% are singletons. Concerning this clone itself: Antigen specificity is unknown.

Study results and caveats: Heterogeneity within the tumor remains possible, as just one region underwent sequencing. Uninvolved adjacent lung showed the highest T cell clonality, exceeding tumor.

The rearrangement joins TRBV5-1 to TRBJ1-4; D is perhaps TRBD1 (5 bases). The sequences come from PBMCs, collected before any cancer treatment. The source is a man aged 35 to 70 with stage II lung adenocarcinoma. As DNA, the CDR3 is TGCGCCAGCAGCTTGGGCGATTGGGGGGAAAAACTGTTTTTT. This gives the protein CASSLGDWGEKLFF.